The following is a T cell receptor beta chain sequence with its context. Its antigen remains unidentified. The data stem from a study of Graves' ophthalmopathy and Graves' hyperthyroidism. Study conclusions and caveats: Among expanded thyroid clonotypes above 0.001 frequency, most also occurred in blood.

This CDR3 region has 14 residues. V shed 0 bases, J shed 4 bases, and the junction held 2 bases outside the gene matches. The germline gives CDR1 MNHEY, CDR2 SVGAGI. RNA transcripts served as template for amplifying TCR beta CDR3 sequences. After a first-round RT-PCR with HTBI primers, a second-round multiplex PCR was run. From the multiplex PCR reads, TCRdb called clonotypes with MiXCR, one entry per CDR3 protein. The sample has just over 600,000 distinct CDR3 sequences; approximately 21% are singletons. Material for sequencing was peripheral blood. This chain connects TRBV6-5 to TRBJ1-1; 7 bases map to TRBD1. The receptor was derived from a woman between 18 and 29 years old with stable Graves' hyperthyroidism. Some clones in this sample may be carry-over from other donors' samples. CDR3 loop: CASSYSRDSTEAFF. Here the CDR3 DNA reads TGTGCCAGCAGTTACTCGAGGGACAGCACTGAAGCTTTCTTT.